Listed below are T cell receptor beta chains from one sample, sequenced in a study of blood T cell repertoires in COVID-19. This table comes from immunoSEQ multiplex PCR, and its TCRdb copy is limited to in-frame clones, with some not included. The sample shows around 280,000 clones, almost 90% of them seen only once. The source material was peripheral blood. The receptors originated from a woman aged 25 to 39 with COVID-19, enrolled during active disease. Each CDR3 is given with its conserved first and last residue. Fields, in order: V gene, clone size, D gene, J gene, CDR3 protein, CDR3 DNA. The D gene is left open where the match is weak. Size is stated for part of the rows, as once, few or many counts, or as a class when the clone is expanded.

V gene: TRBV27
clone size: NA
D gene: NA
J gene: TRBJ1-1
CDR3 protein: CASSLGREVEAFF
CDR3 DNA: TGTGCCAGCAGTTTAGGGAGGGAGGTTGAAGCTTTCTTT

V gene: TRBV7-3
clone size: NA
D gene: TRBD2
J gene: TRBJ2-1
CDR3 protein: CASSFPGLAGDEQFF
CDR3 DNA: TGTGCCAGCAGCTTCCCGGGACTAGCCGGGGATGAGCAGTTCTTC

V gene: TRBV5-1
clone size: NA
D gene: TRBD1
J gene: TRBJ2-1
CDR3 protein: CASGEGQGAYRQFF
CDR3 DNA: TGCGCCAGCGGGGAAGGACAGGGGGCGTATCGGCAGTTCTTC

V gene: TRBV7-9
clone size: NA
D gene: NA
J gene: TRBJ2-1
CDR3 protein: CASSLTAGLRYNEQFF
CDR3 DNA: TGTGCCAGCAGCTTAACGGCGGGCCTGAGGTACAATGAGCAGTTCTTC

V gene: TRBV6-5
clone size: NA
D gene: NA
J gene: TRBJ2-5
CDR3 protein: CASSYRGQRETQYF
CDR3 DNA: TGTGCCAGCAGTTACCGGGGTCAGAGGGAGACCCAGTACTTC

V gene: TRBV7-2
clone size: NA
D gene: NA
J gene: TRBJ2-7
CDR3 protein: CASSHFRDYEQYF
CDR3 DNA: TGTGCCAGCAGCCATTTCAGGGATTACGAGCAGTACTTC

V gene: TRBV3-1/TRBV3-2
clone size: NA
D gene: NA
J gene: TRBJ2-1
CDR3 protein: CASSHGYWETHNEQFF
CDR3 DNA: TGTGCCAGCAGTCATGGATACTGGGAGACCCACAATGAGCAGTTCTTC

V gene: TRBV5-1
clone size: NA
D gene: NA
J gene: TRBJ2-7
CDR3 protein: CASSQGTSSYEQYF
CDR3 DNA: TGCGCCAGCAGCCAGGGGACAAGCTCCTACGAGCAGTACTTC

V gene: TRBV19
clone size: NA
D gene: TRBD2
J gene: TRBJ2-7
CDR3 protein: CASALFVAGRYEQYF
CDR3 DNA: TGTGCCAGTGCCCTATTTGTAGCGGGACGATACGAGCAGTACTTC

V gene: TRBV19
clone size: once
D gene: TRBD1
J gene: TRBJ2-3
CDR3 protein: CASSNLTGVKADTQYF
CDR3 DNA: TGTGCCAGTAGTAACCTGACAGGGGTTAAAGCAGATACGCAGTATTTT

V gene: TRBV7-2
clone size: NA
D gene: NA
J gene: TRBJ2-1
CDR3 protein: CASRIMTADNEQFF
CDR3 DNA: TGTGCCAGCAGAATAATGACAGCTGACAATGAGCAGTTCTTC

V gene: TRBV6-2/TRBV6-3
clone size: once
D gene: NA
J gene: TRBJ2-1
CDR3 protein: CASSTDYNEQFF
CDR3 DNA: TGTGCCAGCAGCACAGACTACAATGAGCAGTTCTTC

V gene: TRBV7-9
clone size: NA
D gene: TRBD1
J gene: TRBJ2-1
CDR3 protein: CASSQGQVVGEQFF
CDR3 DNA: TGTGCCAGCAGCCAAGGACAGGTGGTAGGGGAGCAGTTCTTC

V gene: TRBV7-6
clone size: NA
D gene: NA
J gene: TRBJ2-1
CDR3 protein: CASSLATAGGYYNEQFF
CDR3 DNA: TGTGCCAGCAGCTTAGCGACTGCTGGAGGGTACTACAATGAGCAGTTCTTC

V gene: TRBV6-2/TRBV6-3
clone size: NA
D gene: TRBD1
J gene: TRBJ2-7
CDR3 protein: CASSFSPGQGYEQYF
CDR3 DNA: TGTGCCAGCAGCTTTAGTCCGGGACAGGGTTACGAGCAGTACTTC

V gene: TRBV28
clone size: NA
D gene: TRBD2
J gene: TRBJ2-1
CDR3 protein: CASSLRRLAGMNEQFF
CDR3 DNA: TGTGCCAGCAGTTTACGGCGACTAGCGGGAATGAATGAGCAGTTCTTC

V gene: TRBV3-1/TRBV3-2
clone size: NA
D gene: NA
J gene: TRBJ2-2
CDR3 protein: CASSQVAAIGTGELFF
CDR3 DNA: TGTGCCAGCAGCCAGGTGGCGGCTATTGGAACCGGGGAGCTGTTTTTT

V gene: TRBV9
clone size: NA
D gene: NA
J gene: TRBJ2-7
CDR3 protein: CASSVGLGGYEQYF
CDR3 DNA: TGTGCCAGCAGCGTAGGGCTAGGGGGCTACGAGCAGTACTTC

V gene: TRBV24-1
clone size: NA
D gene: TRBD2
J gene: TRBJ2-7
CDR3 protein: CATSDPREAGGVQYF
CDR3 DNA: TGTGCCACCAGTGACCCGCGGGAGGCCGGAGGGGTGCAGTACTTC

V gene: TRBV15
clone size: NA
D gene: TRBD1
J gene: TRBJ1-4
CDR3 protein: CATSRGQGPGEKLFF
CDR3 DNA: TGTGCCACCAGCAGAGGACAGGGCCCTGGTGAAAAACTGTTTTTT

V gene: TRBV10-3
clone size: NA
D gene: NA
J gene: TRBJ2-3
CDR3 protein: CAILASGLDTQYF
CDR3 DNA: TGTGCCATCTTGGCCAGCGGCCTAGATACGCAGTATTTT

V gene: TRBV10-1
clone size: NA
D gene: TRBD2
J gene: TRBJ2-1
CDR3 protein: CASSEYSSGRAAEQFF
CDR3 DNA: TGCGCCAGCAGTGAGTATTCTAGCGGGAGGGCGGCTGAGCAGTTCTTC

V gene: TRBV6-1
clone size: few
D gene: TRBD2
J gene: TRBJ2-7
CDR3 protein: CASSEGTSGSYEQYF
CDR3 DNA: TGTGCCAGCAGTGAAGGGACTAGCGGGAGCTACGAGCAGTACTTC

V gene: TRBV3-1/TRBV3-2
clone size: NA
D gene: TRBD1
J gene: TRBJ1-4
CDR3 protein: CASSLPGTEPEKLFF
CDR3 DNA: TGTGCCAGCAGCCTTCCCGGGACAGAACCCGAAAAACTGTTTTTT

V gene: TRBV28
clone size: NA
D gene: TRBD2
J gene: TRBJ2-7
CDR3 protein: CASSPPKAGNIHEQYF
CDR3 DNA: TGTGCCAGCAGTCCCCCAAAAGCGGGGAACATCCACGAGCAGTACTTC

V gene: TRBV4-1
clone size: NA
D gene: NA
J gene: TRBJ2-3
CDR3 protein: CASSQDRVTQYF
CDR3 DNA: TGCGCCAGCAGCCAAGATAGAGTTACGCAGTATTTT

V gene: TRBV27
clone size: NA
D gene: TRBD1
J gene: TRBJ2-7
CDR3 protein: CASSYRGRYEQYF
CDR3 DNA: TGTGCCAGCAGCTACAGGGGGCGGTACGAGCAGTACTTC

V gene: TRBV18
clone size: NA
D gene: TRBD2
J gene: TRBJ2-1
CDR3 protein: CASSPFSQREGNEQFF
CDR3 DNA: TGTGCCAGCTCACCTTTTTCCCAGCGGGAGGGGAATGAGCAGTTCTTC

V gene: TRBV5-5
clone size: NA
D gene: NA
J gene: TRBJ1-1
CDR3 protein: CASSTTGGLEAFF
CDR3 DNA: TGTGCCAGCAGCACCACCGGGGGGCTTGAAGCTTTCTTT

V gene: TRBV2
clone size: once
D gene: TRBD1
J gene: TRBJ1-2
CDR3 protein: CASSRDSTYGYTF
CDR3 DNA: TGTGCCAGCAGCCGGGACAGCACTTATGGCTACACCTTC

V gene: TRBV5-1
clone size: NA
D gene: NA
J gene: TRBJ2-2
CDR3 protein: CASSSGSNTGELFF
CDR3 DNA: TGCGCCAGCAGTTCCGGGTCGAACACCGGGGAGCTGTTTTTT

V gene: TRBV5-6
clone size: few
D gene: NA
J gene: TRBJ2-2
CDR3 protein: CASSLEPGTGELFF
CDR3 DNA: TGTGCCAGCAGCTTGGAACCAGGGACCGGGGAGCTGTTTTTT

V gene: TRBV14
clone size: NA
D gene: NA
J gene: TRBJ1-2
CDR3 protein: CASSPRRWANYGYTF
CDR3 DNA: TGTGCCAGCAGCCCAAGGAGATGGGCTAACTATGGCTACACCTTC

V gene: TRBV4-2
clone size: NA
D gene: NA
J gene: TRBJ2-2
CDR3 protein: CASSQDGGANTGELFF
CDR3 DNA: TGTGCCAGCAGCCAAGATGGAGGGGCGAACACCGGGGAGCTGTTTTTT

V gene: TRBV27
clone size: NA
D gene: NA
J gene: TRBJ1-5
CDR3 protein: CASSFLTSSNQPQHF
CDR3 DNA: TGTGCCAGCAGTTTCCTGACTTCAAGCAATCAGCCCCAGCATTTT

V gene: TRBV9
clone size: NA
D gene: TRBD1
J gene: TRBJ2-1
CDR3 protein: CASSVVGTADEQFF
CDR3 DNA: TGTGCCAGCAGCGTAGTAGGGACAGCAGATGAGCAGTTCTTC

V gene: TRBV12-3/TRBV12-4
clone size: NA
D gene: TRBD2
J gene: TRBJ2-5
CDR3 protein: CASSRLAEETQYF
CDR3 DNA: TGTGCCAGCAGCAGACTAGCGGAAGAGACCCAGTACTTC

V gene: TRBV5-1
clone size: NA
D gene: NA
J gene: TRBJ2-5
CDR3 protein: CASSLASETQYF
CDR3 DNA: TGCGCCAGCAGCTTAGCGTCTGAGACCCAGTACTTC

V gene: TRBV2
clone size: NA
D gene: TRBD1
J gene: TRBJ2-1
CDR3 protein: CASSEVGRGPDEQFF
CDR3 DNA: TGTGCCAGCAGTGAAGTGGGCAGGGGGCCTGATGAGCAGTTCTTC

V gene: TRBV5-1
clone size: NA
D gene: NA
J gene: TRBJ1-2
CDR3 protein: CASSPQGIYGYTF
CDR3 DNA: TGCGCCAGCAGCCCCCAGGGGATCTATGGCTACACCTTC

V gene: TRBV6-5
clone size: NA
D gene: TRBD2
J gene: TRBJ2-1
CDR3 protein: CASKRREGGEQFF
CDR3 DNA: TGTGCCTCTAAAAGGCGGGAGGGCGGTGAGCAGTTCTTC

V gene: TRBV11-3
clone size: NA
D gene: NA
J gene: TRBJ2-2
CDR3 protein: CASSLLNTGELFF
CDR3 DNA: TGTGCCAGCAGCTTATTAAACACCGGGGAGCTGTTTTTT

V gene: TRBV29-1
clone size: NA
D gene: NA
J gene: TRBJ1-1
CDR3 protein: CSAGPLMNTEAFF
CDR3 DNA: TGCAGCGCGGGACCGCTAATGAACACTGAAGCTTTCTTT

V gene: TRBV21-1
clone size: NA
D gene: NA
J gene: TRBJ2-3
CDR3 protein: CASSNLLAGELDTQYF
CDR3 DNA: TGTGCCAGCAGCAATCTACTAGCGGGAGAATTAGATACGCAGTATTTT

V gene: TRBV7-3
clone size: NA
D gene: NA
J gene: TRBJ1-2
CDR3 protein: CASSPGGGSYGYTF
CDR3 DNA: TGTGCCAGCAGCCCAGGCGGAGGGTCCTATGGCTACACCTTC

V gene: TRBV29-1
clone size: NA
D gene: TRBD1
J gene: TRBJ2-5
CDR3 protein: CSATGTAPETQYF
CDR3 DNA: TGCAGCGCGACTGGGACAGCGCCCGAGACCCAGTACTTC

V gene: TRBV7-2
clone size: NA
D gene: NA
J gene: TRBJ2-1
CDR3 protein: CASSLAASYNEQFF
CDR3 DNA: TGTGCCAGCAGCTTAGCCGCTAGCTACAATGAGCAGTTCTTC

V gene: TRBV29-1
clone size: NA
D gene: NA
J gene: TRBJ2-1
CDR3 protein: CSVDGTYNEQFF
CDR3 DNA: TGCAGCGTTGACGGGACATACAATGAGCAGTTCTTC